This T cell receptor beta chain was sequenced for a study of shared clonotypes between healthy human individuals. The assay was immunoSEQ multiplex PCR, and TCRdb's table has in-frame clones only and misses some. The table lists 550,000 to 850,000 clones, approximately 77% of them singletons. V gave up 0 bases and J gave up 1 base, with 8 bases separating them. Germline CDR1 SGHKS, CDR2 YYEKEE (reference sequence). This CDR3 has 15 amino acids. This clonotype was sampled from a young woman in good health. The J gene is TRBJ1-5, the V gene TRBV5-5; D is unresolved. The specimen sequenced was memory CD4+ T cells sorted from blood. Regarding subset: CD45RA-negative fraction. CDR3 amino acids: CASSLVILSNQPQHF. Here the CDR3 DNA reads TGTGCCAGCAGCTTGGTTATACTCAGCAATCAGCCCCAGCATTTT.